This T cell receptor (beta chain) stems from a study of T cell responses to AZD1222 COVID-19 vaccine (dated by TCRdb to about 2021). Concerning the study at large: AZD1222 recipients with second doses at about 4 weeks or about 12 weeks were pooled, because spike-specific TCR depth and breadth did not differ between schedules. Trial participants were enrolled by age into subgroups of 18-55, 56-69 and 70-plus years, and around 140, 26 and 57 TCR-sequenced participants, respectively, were included in these subgroups. A total of over 230 trial participants underwent TCR sequencing, of whom 200 to 220 received two doses of AZD1222 and approximately 25 received two doses of the MenACWY control vaccine. Summary of the overall study and its limitations: The 56-69-year group was small, and its depth increase did not reach significance, likely because of low power. Epitopes outside the regions mutated in the B.1.351 and B.1.1.7 variants were reportedly recognized by nearly half of the unique spike-specific TCRs. Most participants were white British and females outnumbered males, and the authors suggested that clonal diversity may have been underestimated. A significant rise in spike-specific TCR breadth and depth was observed after two AZD1222 doses relative to day 0 and relative to MenACWY recipients. Only 5 to 7 AZD1222 recipients were SARS-CoV-2 seropositive at baseline, limiting conclusions about previously exposed vaccinees. No day 14 peak-response samples were available, so repertoires were characterized only after the peak T cell response. Vaccine-associated CD4 TCRs spanned the whole spike protein, with dominant responses in regions 160-218 and 743-854.

The CDR3 regions of human TCRbeta chains were subjected to immunosequencing. The original methods were these. Repertoire TCRs were matched against a reference library of SARS-CoV-2-specific TCRs generated with the MIRA antigen-specificity platform. Breadth was defined as the fraction of unique TCRs that were SARS-CoV-2-associated. Depth was defined as the fraction of total T cells that were SARS-CoV-2-associated. Each spike-specific TCR was assigned to its reactive spike region and to a CD4 or CD8 class using the MIRA data. Log10-transformed breadth and depth values were compared by one-way ANOVA with Sidak's multiple comparisons tests. TCRdb provides this immuneACCESS table in a form limited to in-frame rearrangements. Some clones are lacking; in checked studies, under half of them reflect an unresolved V gene, and why the rest are absent is not known. V and J calls and clone size are those listed in that table; D and trimming were worked out from the DNA. This sample is represented by over 150,000 clones; around nine tenths of them were singletons. The ten largest account for around 5.2% of the sample.

The time point label of this sample denotes: baseline before first vaccination. Samples from vaccinated people were obtained from the UK trials COV001 and COV002, which included a single-blind randomized controlled phase 2/3 trial of AZD1222 (ChAdOx1 nCoV-19) in healthy adults. For TCRbeta chain sequencing, PBMC samples from trial participants were taken at day 0 and at day 28 after the second dose. Turning to this clone: The antigen it recognizes is unknown. No base-level quality is on record; no much larger clone is a single base apart.

CDR1 SGDLS and CDR2 YYNGEE are derived from the germline V gene. The CDR3 runs 15 amino acids, cysteine and phenylalanine included. The sequence is cut down to CDR3 DNA, 45 bases in frame from base 1. V was cut back by 1 base and J by 3 bases, leaving a gap of 12 bases between them. The rearrangement combines TRBV9 with TRBJ2-3; TRBD1 could be the D gene, as 5 bases match. This sequence was found in an adult in good health. The sequencing here drew on peripheral blood, taken on day 0 of AZD1222 vaccination. The nucleotide sequence is TGTGCCAGCAGCGTATTCTGGACAATAACAGATACGCAGTATTTT. It specifies CASSVFWTITDTQYF.